The 11 T cell receptor beta chains below all came from one sample that was sequenced in a study of blood T cell repertoires in COVID-19. The method was immunoSEQ multiplex PCR; TCRdb's version includes in-frame clones alone and lacks a portion of them. The sample has tens of thousands of clones, less than 90% seen once. The sample taken for sequencing was peripheral blood. All receptors come from a man aged 45 to 65 with acute or convalescent COVID-19.

The CDR3 DNA reads TGTGCCAGCAGTTACAGGCAGGTTGAGACCCAGTACTTC. Amino acid sequence: CASSYRQVETQYF. V and J are TRBV6-5 and TRBJ2-5, with D uncertain. This CDR3 has 13 amino acids. Germline lookup yields CDR1 MNHEY and CDR2 SVGAGI. Trimming shortened V by 2 bases and J by 5 bases, and 9 bases separated the two germline ends.

The CDR3 DNA reads TGTGCCAGCAGCTTAGATCCAGCGGGAGGGCCGGATACGCAGTATTTT. Residues: CASSLDPAGGPDTQYF. V gene TRBV11-2 combines with J gene TRBJ2-3, with 10 bases lining up with TRBD2. The CDR3 contains 16 residues. Germline-derived CDR1 and CDR2 are SGHAT and FQNNGV. J was trimmed by 6 bases and V by 0 bases; bases with no gene match: 6. Full variable domain (rest looked up from reference TRBV11-2 and TRBJ2-3): EAGVAQSPRYKIIEKRQSVAFWCNPISGHATLYWYQQILGQGPKLLIQFQNNGVVDDSQLPKDRFSAERLKGVDSTLKIQPAKLEDSAVYLCASSLDPAGGPDTQYFGPGTRLTVL.

Here the CDR3 reads CATSDSQGRALRRDRSGELFF. CDR3 coding DNA: TGTGCCACCAGTGACTCGCAGGGCAGGGCTCTTAGGAGGGATCGGAGCGGGGAGCTGTTTTTT. V usage is TRBV24-1 and J usage is TRBJ2-2; D is perhaps TRBD2 (6 bases). Germline lookup yields CDR1 KGHDR and CDR2 SFDVKD. CDR3 size: 21 residues. Trimming removed 4 bases at V and 7 bases at J, with 33 bases between.

The gene calls are TRBV18 and TRBJ2-4; TRBD2 matches at 12 bases. V lost 5 bases to trimming and J lost 6 bases; unmatched junction nucleotides: 8. The CDR3 extends over 16 amino acids. Germline assignment: CDR1 KGHSH and CDR2 LQKENI. The CDR3 spells CASSDASGGAGNIQYF. CDR3 DNA: TGTGCCAGCTCAGACGCTAGCGGGGGGGCCGGAAACATTCAGTACTTC.

The chain is built from TRBV7-6 and TRBJ2-2, with D possibly being TRBD2 (6 bases). The CDR3 is 15 residues long. Between the trimmed V and J ends, which lost 5 bases and 5 bases, there was a span of 15 bases. Germline V lookup: CDR1 SGHVS, CDR2 FNYEAQ. The CDR3 DNA reads TGTGCCAGCAGCCGGGGGTCTGAACAGACCGGGGAGCTGTTTTTT. Its translation: CASSRGSEQTGELFF.

This clone has a handful of counts. The gene calls are TRBV30 and TRBJ2-7; possible D gene TRBD1, 6 bases. Trimming removed 8 bases from V and 0 bases from J, with 14 bases in between. The CDR3 covers 13 residues. Per the germline V gene, CDR1 is GTSNPN and CDR2 is SVGIG (reference sequence). DNA of the CDR3: TGTGCCCTCATGGACAGCAGCTCCTACGAGCAGTACTTC. Its protein is CALMDSSSYEQYF.

V and J are TRBV6-1 and TRBJ1-3; 8 bases are shared with TRBD1. The CDR3 sequence is 18 residues long. In germline, CDR1 is MNHNS, CDR2 SASEGT. V lost 3 bases, J lost 0 bases, and 10 bases stayed unmatched. CDR3 DNA: TGTGCCAGCAGTGACTTGGTACCAGGGGGCGACTCTGGAAACACCATATATTTT. Its protein is CASSDLVPGGDSGNTIYF.

The chain carries TRBV6-1 and TRBJ2-2; 8 nucleotides align to TRBD2. The CDR3 length is 16 residues. V shed 6 bases, J shed 7 bases, and the junction held 13 bases outside the gene matches. Germline values: CDR1 MNHNS, CDR2 SASEGT. CDR3 DNA sequence: TGTGCCAGCAGAGAAACACCGGGGGGGCAGATCGGGGAGCTGTTTTTT. It specifies CASRETPGGQIGELFF.

This clone was detected only once. The rearrangement links TRBV27 to TRBJ2-1; no reliable D call. The CDR3 totals 11 residues. Looked up from germline, CDR1 is MNHEY and CDR2 is SMNVEV (reference sequence). Trimming stripped 8 bases from V and 4 bases from J, with 6 bases between. CDR3 amino acids: CASSTYNEQFF. The DNA of the CDR3 is TGTGCCAGCTCTACTTACAATGAGCAGTTCTTC.

The genes are TRBV5-1 and TRBJ2-2; D uncertain. Trimming cost V 0 bases and J 6 bases, with 9 bases left between them. CDR1 SGHRS and CDR2 YFSETQ come from the germline V gene. The CDR3 is 14 amino acids. CDR3: CASSLESGAGELFF. The CDR3 bases are TGCGCCAGCAGCTTGGAGTCCGGTGCCGGGGAGCTGTTTTTT.

The rearrangement joins TRBV7-2 to TRBJ2-5, with 7 nucleotides matching TRBD2. Germline CDR1 SGHTA, CDR2 FQGNSA. V was pared by 5 bases and J by 5 bases, with 8 bases of the junction left unmatched. This CDR3 region has 14 residues. CDR3 nucleotides: TGTGCCAGCAGCCCCAGCTGGACTAGGGAGACCCAGTACTTC. Protein sequence: CASSPSWTRETQYF.